This TCR beta chain was sequenced in a study of shared clonotypes between healthy human individuals. Study-level findings and limits: Estimated richness values were generally larger in naive subsets than in memory subsets.

About this clone itself: Its matching antigen is unknown.

The protocol was immunoSEQ multiplex PCR, while the TCRdb copy is restricted to in-frame clones and leaves out a portion. The sample lists about 1 million clones, about 80% occurring once. There are 16 residues in the CDR3. Germline V gene lookup returns CDR1 MNHNS and CDR2 SASEGT. V dropped 4 bases and J dropped 0; count of bases not matched to a gene: 6. Sequenced sample: memory CD4+ T cells sorted from blood. Subset of the sample: CD45RA-negative fraction. This TCR was recovered from a man between 18 and 29 years old in good health. This sequence joins TRBV6-1 and TRBJ2-1; 7 nucleotides align to TRBD1. The CDR3 protein is CASSGYRGLSYNEQFF. CDR3 nucleotides: TGTGCCAGCAGTGGTTACAGGGGTCTCTCCTACAATGAGCAGTTCTTC.